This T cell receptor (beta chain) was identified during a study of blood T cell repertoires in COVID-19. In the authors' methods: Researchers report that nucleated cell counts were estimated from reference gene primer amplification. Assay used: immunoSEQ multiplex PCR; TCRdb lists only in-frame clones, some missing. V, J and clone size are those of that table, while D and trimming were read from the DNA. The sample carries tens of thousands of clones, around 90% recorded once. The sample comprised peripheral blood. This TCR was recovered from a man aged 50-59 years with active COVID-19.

In DNA, the CDR3 is TGTGCCAGCAGCTTGGCGGGGGCAGGGAGCCCCTATGGCTACACCTTC. Translation: CASSLAGAGSPYGYTF. The rearrangement uses TRBV11-1 and TRBJ1-2; perhaps TRBD1 as D (6 bases). CDR1 and CDR2 from the germline V gene are SGHAT and FQDESV (reference sequence). CDR3 size: 16 residues. Between the trimmed V and J ends, which lost 3 bases and 4 bases, there was a span of 18 bases.